The 25 T cell receptor beta chains below come from one sample, sequenced in a study of cytomegalovirus exposure and HLA in healthy donors. The study ran its PCR with 60 Vbeta and 13 Jbeta primers. Method: immunoSEQ multiplex PCR; TCRdb's copy keeps in-frame clones and lacks some. Of tens of thousands of clones listed, about 84% were seen once; the top ten hold 2.5% to 3.5%. Specimen: PBMCs. The receptors originated from a man between 50 and 59 years old in good health and CMV-seronegative.

This clone appeared a single time. The gene calls are TRBV18 and TRBJ1-1, with TRBD1 matching over 7 bases. The CDR3 totals 14 residues. J lost 4 bases, V lost 6 bases, and 8 bases had no gene match. In germline, CDR1 is KGHSH, CDR2 LQKENI. The CDR3 sequence: CASSKGAGGTEAFF. The DNA for the CDR3 is TGTGCCAGCTCTAAGGGGGCCGGGGGCACTGAAGCTTTCTTT.

The chain links TRBV15 to TRBJ1-5; 7 nucleotides align to TRBD1. There are 14 residues in the CDR3. Germline V gene sequence: CDR1 LNHNV, CDR2 YYDKDF (reference sequence). V was pared by 8 bases and J by 5 bases, with 9 bases of the junction left unmatched. CDR3 coding DNA: TGTGCCACCCGCCGGGACAGAGGCCATCAGCCCCAGCATTTT. Protein product: CATRRDRGHQPQHF.

The chain is built from TRBV2 and TRBJ2-2; 12 bases map to TRBD1. Germline-derived CDR1 and CDR2 are SNHLY and FYNNEI. V lost 6 bases and J lost 3; bases outside the gene matches: 8. This CDR3 has 17 amino acids. CDR3 protein: CASRPGTGGSYTGELFF. CDR3 DNA sequence: TGTGCCAGCAGGCCGGGGACAGGGGGCTCCTACACCGGGGAGCTGTTTTTT.

The chain links TRBV6-5 to TRBJ1-2, with D tentatively TRBD1 (5 bases). Looked up from germline, CDR1 is MNHEY and CDR2 is SVGAGI. This CDR3 contains 14 residues. Trimming removed 2 bases from V and 1 base from J, with 8 bases in between. Here the CDR3 reads CASSYTDSNYGYTF. As DNA, the CDR3 is TGTGCCAGCAGTTACACCGACAGTAACTATGGCTACACCTTC.

As regards this clone: The same CDR3 is also encoded by other DNA sequences in this sample. The J gene is TRBJ2-3, the V gene TRBV7-2; 10 positions match TRBD2. The ends lost 5 bases at V and 4 bases at J; junction bases unmatched: 9. Germline V gene sequence: CDR1 SGHTA, CDR2 FQGNSA. CDR3 size: 16 residues. In DNA, the CDR3 is TGTGCCAGCAGCCAAAGAGCGGGAGGGGGGGCAGATACGCAGTATTTT. Protein: CASSQRAGGGADTQYF.

In this sample, this clone turned up a few times. J is TRBJ2-3 and V is TRBV5-4; 8 bases are shared with TRBD1. V lost 0 bases to trimming and J lost 6 bases; unmatched junction nucleotides: 12. CDR3 length: 17 residues. Germline CDR1 reads SGHNT; CDR2 reads YYREEE (reference sequence). The CDR3 DNA follows: TGTGCCAGCAGCTTGGCCGGGACAGGCCCCAAATTTGATACGCAGTATTTT. Translated: CASSLAGTGPKFDTQYF.

CDR3 sequence: CASSLAQAGDEQYF. The DNA for the CDR3 is TGCGCCAGCAGCTTGGCCCAAGCCGGGGACGAGCAGTACTTC. The V gene is TRBV5-1, the J gene TRBJ2-7; maybe TRBD2 (5 bases). V lost 0 bases, J lost 5 bases, and 12 bases lay in between. This CDR3 region has 14 residues. Germline values: CDR1 SGHRS, CDR2 YFSETQ.

In nucleotides, the CDR3 is TGTGCCAGCAGCCCGACAGGCTATGGCTACACCTTC. This sequence encodes CASSPTGYGYTF. The J gene is TRBJ1-2, the V gene TRBV5-4; a possible D gene is TRBD1 (6 bases). The CDR3 is 12 amino acids. CDR1 and CDR2 from the germline V gene are SGHNT and YYREEE (reference sequence). V was cut by 4 bases and J by 4 bases, with 8 bases left in between.

The genes are TRBV6-5 and TRBJ2-2, with a weak D call TRBD1 (6 bases). Trimming shortened V by 5 bases and J by 6 bases, and 7 bases separated the two germline ends. The CDR3 extends over 12 amino acids. Germline V lookup: CDR1 MNHEY, CDR2 SVGAGI. The CDR3 DNA follows: TGTGCCAGCAGTAAGGGGGCCGGGGAGCTGTTTTTT. Residues: CASSKGAGELFF.

J is TRBJ1-1 and V is TRBV11-2; TRBD1 agrees at 7 bases. V lost 5 bases, J lost 5 bases, and 2 bases stayed unmatched. The CDR3 loop spans 12 amino acids. Germline V gives CDR1 SGHAT, CDR2 FQNNGV. CDR3: CASSPTGTEAFF. The DNA of the CDR3 is TGTGCCAGCAGCCCGACAGGGACTGAAGCTTTCTTT. The full variable domain, in which reference TRBV11-2 and TRBJ1-1 provide the parts outside the CDR3, is EAGVAQSPRYKIIEKRQSVAFWCNPISGHATLYWYQQILGQGPKLLIQFQNNGVVDDSQLPKDRFSAERLKGVDSTLKIQPAKLEDSAVYLCASSPTGTEAFFGQGTRLTVV.

This sequence joins TRBV6-5 and TRBJ2-2; 7 bases agree with TRBD1. CDR3 length equals 12 residues. Losses at the gene ends were 6 bases for V and 7 bases for J; bases not matched to a gene: 2. CDR1 MNHEY and CDR2 SVGAGI come from the germline V gene. The CDR3 sequence is CASRGGFGELFF. The DNA for the CDR3 is TGTGCCAGCAGAGGGGGCTTCGGGGAGCTGTTTTTT.

The chain joins TRBV7-9 to TRBJ2-7, with 9 bases matching TRBD1. The J segment lost 0 bases and the V segment lost 5 bases, leaving 8 bases of the junction unmatched. The CDR3 is 16 amino acids. The V gene's germline CDR1 is SEHNR and CDR2 FQNEAQ (reference sequence). The CDR3 DNA sequence: TGTGCCAGCAGCCCACCGACGGGACAGGGCTCCTACGAGCAGTACTTC. As protein: CASSPPTGQGSYEQYF.

V is TRBV27 and J is TRBJ2-5; the match to TRBD2 covers 9 bases. The CDR3 spans 15 residues. In germline, CDR1 is MNHEY, CDR2 SMNVEV (reference sequence). Trimming removed 4 bases from V and 0 bases from J; junction bases left unmatched: 3. CDR3 nucleotide sequence: TGTGCCAGCAGTTCCAGCGGGGGGTACCAAGAGACCCAGTACTTC. Its translation: CASSSSGGYQETQYF.

V is TRBV7-2 and J is TRBJ2-4; D gene ambiguous. The length of the CDR3 is 14 residues. CDR1 SGHTA and CDR2 FQGNSA come from the germline V gene. V lost 0 bases and J lost 12, with 15 bases in between. CDR3 DNA: TGTGCCAGCAGCTTAGCGCTAGGAGAGGAAACTCAGTACTTC. Amino acid sequence: CASSLALGEETQYF.

This rearrangement joins TRBV10-3 to TRBJ2-1; 10 bases are shared with TRBD1. CDR3 length: 15 residues. The germline V gene encodes CDR1 ENHRY and CDR2 SYGVKD. V shed 4 bases, J shed 5 bases, and the junction held 5 bases outside the gene matches. The DNA for the CDR3 is TGTGCCATCAGTGTGACAGGGGGCGGTCACAATGAGCAGTTCTTC. It is translated as CAISVTGGGHNEQFF.

The chain joins TRBV5-4 to TRBJ1-3, with D perhaps matching TRBD1 (6 bases). The CDR3 contains 15 residues. Germline V gene sequence: CDR1 SGHNT, CDR2 YYREEE (reference sequence). Trimming cost V 0 bases and J 2 bases, with 9 bases left between them. The CDR3 sequence: CASSLEQGPGNTIYF. The CDR3 DNA is TGTGCCAGCAGCTTGGAACAGGGTCCTGGAAACACCATATATTTT.

This chain links TRBV19 with TRBJ2-7, with TRBD2 matching over 10 bases. The CDR3 contains 14 residues. V shed 6 bases, J shed 3 bases, and the junction held 5 bases outside the gene matches. Germline V lookup: CDR1 LNHDA, CDR2 SQIVND (reference sequence). The CDR3 is CASRDASGSYEQYF. The CDR3 DNA is TGTGCCAGTAGGGATGCTAGCGGGAGCTACGAGCAGTACTTC.

CDR3 in amino acids: CASSPPSRAHQQFF. The CDR3 bases are TGCGCCAGCAGCCCCCCCTCCAGGGCCCATCAGCAGTTCTTC. The genes are TRBV5-1 and TRBJ2-1; possibly TRBD1 for D (5 bases). CDR1 is SGHRS and CDR2 is YFSETQ in the germline V gene. The germline V and J ends were trimmed by 4 bases and 11 bases, with 19 bases remaining between them. The CDR3 runs to 14 residues. The full variable domain, its missing parts supplied by reference TRBV5-1 and TRBJ2-1, is KAGVTQTPRYLIKTRGQQVTLSCSPISGHRSVSWYQQTPGQGLQFLFEYFSETQRNKGNFPGRFSGRQFSNSRSEMNVSTLELGDSALYLCASSPPSRAHQQFFGPGTRLTVL.

Worth noting for this clone: A read error may produce the germline difference seen at one junction end. V usage is TRBV7-9 and J usage is TRBJ2-1; maybe TRBD2 (5 bases). This CDR3 comprises 13 residues. Germline V gene data show CDR1 as SEHNR and CDR2 as FQNEAQ (reference sequence). The DNA for the CDR3 is TGTTCCAGCAACGGGATTCAGGCCAATGAGCAGTTCTTC. This gives the protein CSSNGIQANEQFF.

V usage is TRBV6-1 and J usage is TRBJ1-5, with D perhaps matching TRBD1 (6 bases). The germline V gene encodes CDR1 MNHNS and CDR2 SASEGT. This CDR3 is 16 amino acids long. V was shortened by 4 bases and J by 7 bases, with 20 bases between the two germline ends. The chain's CDR3 is CASSAGGGTGRQPQHF. CDR3 in DNA: TGTGCCAGCAGTGCTGGGGGGGGCACGGGGAGGCAGCCCCAGCATTTT.

This rearrangement joins TRBV5-4 to TRBJ2-1; possibly TRBD2 for D (6 bases). The CDR3 sequence is 16 residues long. Germline V gene sequence: CDR1 SGHNT, CDR2 YYREEE (reference sequence). The V end was cut by 0 bases, the J end by 0 bases, with 10 bases between. DNA of the CDR3: TGTGCCAGCAGCTTGGCGGGAGTCAGCTCCTACAATGAGCAGTTCTTC. This sequence encodes CASSLAGVSSYNEQFF.

The V call is TRBV6-5, the J call TRBJ2-1, with D perhaps matching TRBD1 (5 bases). The germline V gene encodes CDR1 MNHEY and CDR2 SVGAGI. This CDR3 spans 14 amino acids. V shed 9 bases and J shed 0 bases, with 12 bases lying between them. The CDR3 reads CASSDSSSYNEQFF. The CDR3 region has the DNA TGTGCCAGTTCTGACAGTAGCTCCTACAATGAGCAGTTCTTC.

The CDR3 protein is CASSSFPGGGTSTDTQYF. CDR3 coding DNA: TGTGCCAGCAGCTCCTTCCCGGGGGGGGGAACTAGCACAGATACGCAGTATTTT. The chain uses TRBV7-2 and TRBJ2-3; 8 bases match TRBD2. V shed 4 bases and J 0 bases; nucleotides not matched to a gene: 12. Germline loops: CDR1 SGHTA, CDR2 FQGNSA. The CDR3 covers 18 residues.

The rearrangement joins TRBV7-8 to TRBJ1-1; 8 bases align to TRBD1. Per the germline V gene, CDR1 is SGHVS and CDR2 is FQNEAQ. The CDR3 has 22 residues. The trim removed 2 bases at V and 0 bases at J, leaving 23 bases unmatched. The CDR3 reads CASSLRAGQVASPSHMNTEAFF. The CDR3 DNA reads TGTGCCAGCAGCTTACGGGCGGGACAGGTCGCATCTCCCAGCCACATGAACACTGAAGCTTTCTTT.

V and J are TRBV19 and TRBJ2-1; D gene unclear. Per the germline V gene, CDR1 is LNHDA and CDR2 is SQIVND (reference sequence). The CDR3 covers 14 residues. Trimming cost V 1 base and J 9 bases, with 13 bases left between them. The CDR3 protein is CASSIGSPSFEQFF. As DNA, the CDR3 is TGTGCCAGTAGTATAGGCTCCCCTAGTTTTGAGCAGTTCTTC.